This T cell receptor (beta chain) derives from a study of T cells in Graves' hyperthyroidism and ophthalmopathy. There were TCR beta CDR3 regions amplified from RNA transcripts. HTBI primers were the set used in a first-round RT-PCR of the TCR CDR3. Via MiXCR, TCRdb re-called the multiplex PCR reads, giving one row per CDR3 protein. The table has around 400,000 distinct CDR3 sequences, 20% to 25% seen once. This clonotype appeared a few times. CDR1 and CDR2 from the germline V gene are SGDLS and YYNGEE. The CDR3 covers 15 residues. Trimming removed 0 bases from V and 6 bases from J; junction bases left unmatched: 5.

The sample was blood. The receptor's source is a man in his forties or fifties with Graves' hyperthyroidism. This rearrangement joins TRBV9 to TRBJ2-1; 8 nucleotides agree with TRBD2. For the CDR3, the DNA is TGTGCCAGCAGCGTAGATCCCAGCGGGGGCAATGAGCAGTTCTTC. Protein: CASSVDPSGGNEQFF. The full variable domain, with the rest looked up from reference TRBV9 and TRBJ2-1, is DSGVTQTPKHLITATGQRVTLRCSPRSGDLSVYWYQQSLDQGLQFLIQYYNGEERAKGNILERFSAQQFPDLHSELNLSSLELGDSALYFCASSVDPSGGNEQFFGPGTRLTVL.